The clone carrying this T cell receptor beta chain has ten or more counts. Antigen: not known. This specimen comes from a study of T cells in Graves' hyperthyroidism and ophthalmopathy. The source material, RNA transcripts, was used to amplify TCR beta CDR3 regions. Using the HTBI primer set, a first-round RT-PCR was run on the TCR CDR3. MiXCR, applied by TCRdb to the multiplex PCR reads, yields one record per CDR3 protein. Counted here are some 600,000 distinct CDR3 sequences, approximately 15% occurring once; the ten biggest clones make up 4.5% to 6%. V gave up 0 bases and J gave up 4 bases; unmatched junction bases: 8. This CDR3 is built from 16 residues. Germline values: CDR1 MNHEY, CDR2 SMNVEV (reference sequence). Study results and caveats: It was a median 6.5 months before onset that the model predicted ophthalmopathy.

The chain carries TRBV27 and TRBJ1-2; 7 bases are shared with TRBD1. This TCR derives from a woman aged 25 to 39 with Graves' hyperthyroidism that later progressed to Graves' ophthalmopathy. Sequenced: blood. The CDR3 protein is CASSLSPGQQFYGYTF. The CDR3 DNA sequence: TGTGCCAGCAGTTTATCGCCGGGACAGCAGTTCTATGGCTACACCTTC.